This T cell receptor (beta chain) was documented in a study of OX40 agonist ivuxolimab in advanced cancers. CDR1 is SGHTA, CDR2 FQGNSA, per germline. Deletions cut 1 base from V and 3 bases from J, with 15 bases between. CDR3 length: 17 residues. Sequenced by immunoSEQ multiplex PCR; TCRdb stores in-frame clones only, minus some. The sample has about 62,000 clones, about 91% seen once. The sequences come from CD4+ or CD8+ T cells sorted from blood, collected in a trial of the OX40 agonist ivuxolimab. The rearrangement joins TRBV7-2 to TRBJ1-4; no firm D call. This TCR derives from an adult with an advanced solid tumor such as melanoma, head and neck, liver or kidney cancer. CDR3 bases: TGTGCCAGCAGCTTAGAGTACAAAGCAACCGCTAATGAAAAACTGTTTTTT. Residues: CASSLEYKATANEKLFF.